This T cell receptor (beta chain) stems from a study of regulatory T cells in long-lasting Graves disease (dated by TCRdb to the early 2020s). Describing the broader study: In the newly diagnosed Graves' disease group, patients had been taking antithyroid drugs for less than 3 months. Persistent Graves' disease patients were compared with newly diagnosed Graves' disease patients by peripheral blood TCR sequencing and RNA sequencing. A total of around 33 samples underwent TCR sequencing, from roughly 13 patients with persistent Graves' disease and roughly 20 patients with newly diagnosed Graves' disease. The study was registered as a clinical trial and conducted in China.

Libraries were made using multiplex PCR. The reads were generated on an Illumina HiSeq 4000. CDR3 regions were amplified by Arm-PCR with iRepertoire HTBI primers to construct TCR beta libraries. PCR products were gel purified before sequencing. For the original study's pipeline: A total of 62 TRBV and approximately 13 TRBJ segments were identified across samples and were used for gene usage analysis of CDR3 amino acid clonotypes. Filtered high-quality paired reads were merged into contigs using COPE and FqMerger. BLAST was used to align contigs to IMGT TRBV, TRBD and TRBJ reference genes, with CDR3 defined following IMGT. Any clonotype with a frequency above 0.1% was classified as a highly expanded clone. Repertoire diversity was measured by Shannon entropy, and V-J evenness by the Gini coefficient. Clonotypes shared by more than one individual were considered public. TCRdb handled the public reads itself, with Q25 trimming in fastp and clone calling in MiXCR, and kept productive beta chains. Identical CDR3 proteins give one entry, which carries the most common genes and DNA. TCRdb's processing, not the authors', yielded these V and J calls. For this sample the table gives approximately 400,000 distinct CDR3 sequences, of which roughly a sixth were detected only once. Over 20% of the sample goes to the ten largest clones.

The sample's time point label, in plain terms: newly diagnosed GD, antithyroid drugs for less than 3 months. For both TCR sequencing and RNA sequencing, RNA was extracted from PBMCs using TRIzol. Graves' disease was diagnosed according to American Thyroid Association guidelines. Patients were recruited from an endocrinology department in Xi'an, China. From each patient, 7.5 to 10 milliliters of peripheral blood was collected into an EDTA anticoagulant tube. PBMCs were isolated by Ficoll Paque Plus density gradient separation without further T cell sorting. An Agilent 2100 Bioanalyzer and agarose gel were used to check RNA quality, while a NanoDrop 2000 measured RNA concentration. Broader findings and caveats from the paper: Peripheral blood alone was examined, since thyroid tissue, which constituted the primary lesion, could not be accessed. Only the TCR beta chain was sequenced and analyzed. Compared with newly diagnosed patients, patients with persistent Graves' disease had lower TCR Shannon entropy and fewer highly expanded clones, which suggests clonal expansion. Persistent disease showed preferential use of TRBV28, TRBJ1-2 and TRBJ2-5, whereas newly diagnosed disease favored TRBV20-1 and TRBJ2-1. A larger number of public clonotypes was shared among persistent patients (approximately 2,500) than among newly diagnosed patients (roughly 980). The small sample size was acknowledged by the authors as a limitation that may reduce accuracy.

CDR1 and CDR2 were assigned from the germline V gene (reference sequence) as MNHEY and SMNVEV. V drops 5 bases and J drops 0 bases, leaving 14 bases in between. Its CDR3 holds 16 amino acids, cysteine through phenylalanine. Only the CDR3 part of the read is kept: 48 bases, read in frame from the first base. This clonotype was seen many times. What antigen it recognizes has not been identified. There are no base qualities to consult, and no much larger clone falls within one base. The sequence was obtained from a female donor with Graves disease. The V and J genes are TRBV27 and TRBJ2-4; the D gene is perhaps TRBD1, on 5 matching bases. Sequencing used peripheral blood mononuclear cells (PBMCs), obtained at new diagnosis, from a patient treated with antithyroid drugs. DNA sequence: TGTGCCAGCAGTGAATGGTCAGGGCCAGCCAAAAACATTCAGTACTTC. It translates as CASSEWSGPAKNIQYF.